A selection of T cell receptor beta chains follows, all from one sample in a study of human T cells and chemical hapten exposure. One entry per CDR3 protein, called by TCRdb with MiXCR from the RACE reads. The data show tens of thousands of distinct CDR3 sequences, over 10% seen once. Sample: whole blood, taken in connection with sensitization to the hapten diphenylcyclopropenone (DPC). All receptors derive from a man aged 25-45 years with alopecia areata. Some clones in this sample may be carry-over from other donors' samples. Each CDR3 is given with its conserved first and last residue. A D gene is named only where the DNA matches it firmly. Clone size, where shown, is once, few, many, or a class for clones that have expanded.

>NA|TRBJ1-1|many|TRBV20-1
CSAFGPRPEAFF
TGCAGTGCTTTCGGACCCCGGCCTGAAGCTTTCTTT
>NA|TRBJ2-1|medium-sized|TRBV11-2
CASSLDRLTGASEQFF
TGTGCCAGCAGCTTAGATCGCCTTACAGGCGCCTCTGAGCAGTTCTTC
>NA|TRBJ1-6|few|TRBV25-1
CASSEYRGRYNSPLHF
TGTGCCAGCAGTGAATACCGGGGGCGGTATAATTCACCCCTCCACTTT
>TRBD1|TRBJ1-2|many|TRBV4-2
CASSQGAGTGVIGYTF
TGTGCCAGCAGCCAAGGAGCCGGGACAGGGGTTATAGGCTACACCTTC
>NA|TRBJ1-2|few|TRBV12-3/TRBV12-4
CASSLPPGHGGYGYTF
TGTGCCAGCAGTTTACCCCCGGGACACGGGGGCTATGGCTACACCTTC
>TRBD1|TRBJ1-6|NA|TRBV5-1
CASSKAGTGIGSPLHF
TGCGCCAGCAGCAAGGCCGGGACAGGGATTGGATCACCCCTCCACTTT
>NA|TRBJ2-4|NA|TRBV5-1
CASSSGPKNIQYF
TGCGCCAGCAGCTCCGGACCCAAAAACATTCAGTACTTC
>NA|TRBJ1-1|NA|TRBV4-3
CASSQDAGTEAFF
TGCGCCAGCAGCCAAGATGCGGGGACTGAAGCTTTCTTT
>TRBD1|TRBJ1-5|many|TRBV6-2/TRBV6-3
CASRPRTGSVVQPQHF
TGTGCCAGCAGACCCAGGACAGGGAGTGTCGTTCAGCCCCAGCATTTT
>NA|TRBJ2-2|NA|TRBV20-1
CSASKNPTGELFF
TGCAGTGCTAGTAAAAATCCAACCGGGGAGCTGTTTTTT
>NA|TRBJ1-1|few|TRBV11-3
CASSGAGADTEAFF
TGTGCCAGCAGCGGGGCGGGGGCAGACACTGAAGCTTTCTTT
>NA|TRBJ1-2|NA|TRBV28
CASSLPGTLSNYGYTF
TGTGCCAGCAGTTTACCCGGGACCCTTTCTAACTATGGCTACACCTTC
>TRBD1|TRBJ2-5|NA|TRBV2
CASSEVGGQARTQYF
TGTGCCAGCAGTGAGGTCGGGGGACAGGCGAGGACCCAGTACTTC
>NA|TRBJ1-6|many|TRBV20-1
CSARAAGSNSPLHF
TGCAGTGCCAGAGCAGCAGGGTCTAATTCACCCCTCCACTTT
>NA|TRBJ2-3|NA|TRBV10-3
CATQWGTTQYF
TGTGCCACCCAGTGGGGGACTACGCAGTATTTT
>NA|TRBJ1-5|NA|TRBV3-1
CASSQDWGNGNQPQHF
TGTGCCAGCAGCCAAGATTGGGGGAACGGCAATCAGCCCCAGCATTTT
>NA|TRBJ1-1|few|TRBV12-3/TRBV12-4
CASSPRTVNTEAFF
TGTGCCAGCAGCCCCCGGACGGTTAACACTGAAGCTTTCTTT
>NA|TRBJ1-2|many|TRBV20-1
CSARDPQSNYGYTF
TGCAGTGCTAGAGATCCGCAGTCTAACTATGGCTACACCTTC
>TRBD1|TRBJ1-5|many|TRBV27
CASSKKPGGHQPQHF
TGTGCCAGCAGCAAAAAACCAGGGGGCCATCAGCCCCAGCATTTT
>TRBD1|TRBJ1-1|NA|TRBV11-2
CASSFVAGGYLEAFF
TGTGCCAGCAGCTTTGTCGCAGGGGGCTACCTTGAAGCTTTCTTT
>TRBD1|TRBJ1-1|NA|TRBV20-1
CSAREGARTEAFF
TGCAGTGCTAGGGAGGGGGCGCGGACTGAAGCTTTCTTT
>NA|TRBJ2-7|NA|TRBV28
CASSLISYLEQYF
TGTGCCAGCAGTTTAATTAGCTACCTCGAGCAGTACTTC
>NA|TRBJ1-5|NA|TRBV4-3
CASSQVMVGHSNQPQHF
TGCGCCAGCAGCCAAGTCATGGTGGGACACAGCAATCAGCCCCAGCATTTT
>NA|TRBJ1-3|many|TRBV10-3
CAIGAEQGGSGNTIYF
TGTGCCATAGGGGCCGAGCAGGGTGGTTCTGGAAACACCATATATTTT
>NA|TRBJ2-6|few|TRBV29-1
CSVEQDSGANVLTF
TGCAGCGTTGAGCAGGACTCTGGGGCCAACGTCCTGACTTTC
>NA|TRBJ1-2|few|TRBV5-1
CASSLEGIRVGYTF
TGCGCCAGCAGCTTAGAGGGAATTCGTGTTGGCTACACCTTC
>TRBD1|TRBJ2-4|many|TRBV7-2
CASSTPQGGLNIQYF
TGTGCCAGCAGCACCCCACAGGGGGGATTAAACATTCAGTACTTC
>TRBD1|TRBJ2-7|few|TRBV5-6
CASSRTGNEQYF
TGTGCCAGCAGCCGGACAGGGAACGAGCAGTACTTC
>NA|TRBJ1-1|NA|TRBV20-1
CSAIDRPMNTEAFF
TGCAGTGCTATAGACAGACCAATGAACACTGAAGCTTTCTTT
>NA|TRBJ2-5|NA|TRBV7-7
CASSTTVPETQYF
TGTGCTAGCAGCACGACAGTCCCAGAGACCCAGTACTTC
>NA|TRBJ1-5|NA|TRBV18
CASSPPNLRNQPQHF
TGTGCCAGCTCACCACCGAACCTAAGAAATCAGCCCCAGCATTTT
>TRBD1|TRBJ2-1|few|TRBV10-3
CAISEWESTGHEQFF
TGTGCCATCAGTGAGTGGGAATCGACAGGGCATGAGCAGTTCTTC
>TRBD2|TRBJ2-1|NA|TRBV7-9
CASSKASGGAYEQFF
TGTGCCAGCAGCAAAGCTAGCGGGGGGGCCTATGAGCAGTTCTTC
>NA|TRBJ1-1|many|TRBV11-2
CASSLENYAEAFF
TGTGCCAGCAGCTTGGAGAACTACGCTGAAGCTTTCTTT
>NA|TRBJ1-5|many|TRBV20-1
CSARGNQPQHF
TGCAGTGCTAGAGGCAATCAGCCCCAGCATTTT
>NA|TRBJ2-7|many|TRBV24-1
CATSAPTSYEQYF
TGTGCCACCAGTGCCCCGACCTCCTACGAGCAGTACTTC
>NA|TRBJ1-1|many|TRBV30
CAWSVRSTVWASEAFF
TGTGCCTGGAGTGTACGTTCCACAGTGTGGGCTTCTGAAGCTTTCTTT
>NA|TRBJ1-5|NA|TRBV19
CASSIYSGSNQPQHF
TGTGCCAGTAGTATCTACTCCGGTAGCAATCAGCCCCAGCATTTT
>NA|TRBJ1-6|many|TRBV4-3
CASSQDHRDNSPLHF
TGCGCCAGCAGCCAGGACCACAGGGATAATTCACCCCTCCACTTT
>NA|TRBJ1-1|many|TRBV18
CASSPLREVPNTEAFF
TGTGCCAGCTCACCACTGAGGGAAGTACCTAACACTGAAGCTTTCTTT
>TRBD1|TRBJ2-7|NA|TRBV5-1
CASSRGTEGTYEQYF
TGCGCCAGCAGCAGGGGGACAGAGGGCACCTACGAGCAGTACTTC
>NA|TRBJ1-6|NA|TRBV5-6
CASSLFLDSPLHF
TGTGCCAGCAGCTTGTTTTTGGATTCACCCCTCCACTTT
>NA|TRBJ1-1|many|TRBV3-1
CASGTANTEAFF
TGTGCCAGTGGGACGGCGAACACTGAAGCTTTCTTT
>NA|TRBJ1-3|many|TRBV4-1
CASSLRSISFSGNTIYF
TGCGCCAGCAGCCTCAGATCAATCAGTTTCTCTGGAAACACCATATATTTT
>NA|TRBJ2-7|many|TRBV6-2/TRBV6-3
CASSSSSRGSPYEQYF
TGTGCCAGCAGTTCGAGCTCCCGGGGGTCGCCCTACGAGCAGTACTTC
>NA|TRBJ2-2|NA|TRBV2
CASRGNTGELFF
TGTGCCAGCAGGGGGAACACCGGGGAGCTGTTTTTT
>TRBD1|TRBJ2-3|NA|TRBV30
CAWSGRQGVRYTDTQYF
TGTGCCTGGAGTGGCCGCCAGGGGGTACGATACACAGATACGCAGTATTTT
>NA|TRBJ1-1|many|TRBV9
CASSVEGRSKGAFF
TGTGCCAGCAGCGTAGAGGGCAGGTCGAAAGGGGCTTTCTTT
>NA|TRBJ1-2|NA|TRBV24-1
CATSRGTVNYGYTF
TGTGCCACCAGCCGAGGGACTGTTAACTATGGCTACACCTTC
>NA|TRBJ1-1|NA|TRBV24-1
CATREGLNTEAFF
TGTGCCACCAGGGAGGGGTTGAACACTGAAGCTTTCTTT
>NA|TRBJ2-1|NA|TRBV25-1
CASSESGGWSYNEQFF
TGTGCCAGCAGTGAATCAGGAGGGTGGTCCTACAATGAGCAGTTCTTC
>NA|TRBJ1-2|NA|TRBV10-3
CAISDIGYGYTF
TGTGCCATCAGTGACATAGGATATGGCTACACCTTC
>TRBD2|TRBJ2-3|many|TRBV6-1
CASRRERDTDTQYF
TGTGCCAGCAGGCGGGAGAGGGACACAGATACGCAGTATTTT
>NA|TRBJ1-1|NA|TRBV6-4
CASSFDSNTEAFF
TGTGCCAGCAGTTTCGACAGTAACACTGAAGCTTTCTTT
>TRBD1|TRBJ1-5|NA|TRBV5-1
CASSRGQGANQPQHF
TGCGCCAGCAGCCGGGGACAGGGGGCCAATCAGCCCCAGCATTTT